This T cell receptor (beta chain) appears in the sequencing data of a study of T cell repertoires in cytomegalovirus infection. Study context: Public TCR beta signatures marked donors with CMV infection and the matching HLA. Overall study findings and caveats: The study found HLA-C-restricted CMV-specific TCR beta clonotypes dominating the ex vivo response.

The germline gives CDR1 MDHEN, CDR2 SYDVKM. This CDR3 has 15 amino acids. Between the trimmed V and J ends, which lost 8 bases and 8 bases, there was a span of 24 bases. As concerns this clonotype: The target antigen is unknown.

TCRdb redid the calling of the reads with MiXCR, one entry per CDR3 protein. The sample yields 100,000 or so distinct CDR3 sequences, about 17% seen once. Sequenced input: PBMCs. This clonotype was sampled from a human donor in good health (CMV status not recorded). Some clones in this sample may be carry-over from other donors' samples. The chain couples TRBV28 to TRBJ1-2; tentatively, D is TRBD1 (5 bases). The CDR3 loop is CASSLSPGGISGYTF. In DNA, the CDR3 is TGTGCCAGCTCGTTAAGCCCTGGGGGAATTAGCGGCTACACCTTC.